Below are 27 T cell receptor beta chains sequenced from a single sample in a study of control samples from healthy donors and cancer patients. Using immunoSEQ multiplex PCR, the repertoire was profiled, and TCRdb retains in-frame clones only, with some absent. The sample comprises over 150,000 clones, about nine tenths of which are singletons, and roughly 2.1% rests with the top ten. Source material: blood. These receptors were obtained from a middle-aged woman in good health.

The chain carries TRBV19 and TRBJ2-2; no definite D call. V was trimmed by 7 bases and J by 4 bases, leaving 10 bases between them. CDR1 is LNHDA and CDR2 is SQIVND in the germline V gene (reference sequence). The CDR3 is made up of 13 amino acids. As DNA, the CDR3 is TGTGCCAGTAACGCAATTGGCACCGGGGAGCTGTTTTTT. This translates into CASNAIGTGELFF.

This sequence joins TRBV12-3 or TRBV12-4 and TRBJ2-7; D unresolved. This CDR3 has 12 residues. V was trimmed by 3 bases and J by 3 bases, leaving 6 bases between them. The CDR3 sequence is CASSFKIYEQYF. As DNA, the CDR3 is TGTGCCAGCAGTTTTAAGATCTACGAGCAGTACTTC.

The genes are TRBV19 and TRBJ2-3; 13 bases match TRBD2. The CDR3 has 16 amino acids. V gave up 0 bases and J gave up 6 bases; unmatched junction bases: 3. The V gene's germline CDR1 is LNHDA and CDR2 SQIVND (reference sequence). The CDR3 DNA reads TGTGCCAGTAGTATAGAGGGACTAGCGGGGAGGGATACGCAGTATTTT. This codes for CASSIEGLAGRDTQYF.

J is TRBJ2-1 and V is TRBV5-1, with 7 bases that match TRBD2. There are 16 residues in the CDR3. Germline-derived CDR1 and CDR2 are SGHRS and YFSETQ. J was trimmed by 2 bases and V by 0 bases; bases with no gene match: 5. Here the CDR3 DNA reads TGCGCCAGCAGCTTGGCCTGGGGGACTACCTACAATGAGCAGTTCTTC. The encoded protein is CASSLAWGTTYNEQFF.

The V gene is TRBV5-8, the J gene TRBJ2-1, with unresolved D. V lost 1 base to trimming and J lost 3 bases, with 8 bases between them. Germline values: CDR1 SGHTS, CDR2 YDEGEE. The CDR3 is made up of 14 amino acids. The CDR3 loop reads CASSLKSSYNEQFF. The CDR3 DNA follows: TGTGCCAGCAGCTTGAAGAGCAGCTACAATGAGCAGTTCTTC.

The chain links TRBV29-1 to TRBJ2-3, with D unclear. Trimming left V 4 bases short and J 6 bases short, with 5 bases between. The CDR3 sequence is 10 residues long. CDR1 is SQVTM, CDR2 ANQGSEA, per germline. The CDR3: CSVGPDTQYF. As DNA, the CDR3 is TGCAGCGTTGGTCCTGATACGCAGTATTTT.

The chain joins TRBV12-2 to TRBJ2-3; the table calls TRBD1, which could not be checked here. TRBV12-2 is given as a pseudogene. CDR3 length: 18 residues. The DNA for the CDR3 is TGTGCAAGTCGCTTACAATCAGGGATCATAGGACGCAGGGGTACGCAGTATTTT. The encoded protein is CASRLQSGIIGRRGTQYF.

This chain connects TRBV5-1 to TRBJ1-5; weak D call: TRBD1 (5 bases). The CDR3 consists of 14 residues. With 0 bases removed from V and 5 bases from J, the gap between germline ends came to 9 bases. Germline V CDR1 and CDR2: SGHRS, YFSETQ. CDR3 in amino acids: CASSLAGVDQPQHF. DNA of the CDR3: TGCGCCAGCAGCTTGGCGGGGGTGGATCAGCCCCAGCATTTT.

V gene TRBV2 combines with J gene TRBJ1-4; a weak D match, TRBD1 (5 bases). With 8 bases removed from V and 0 bases from J, the gap between germline ends came to 19 bases. The CDR3 consists of 17 residues. Germline values: CDR1 SNHLY, CDR2 FYNNEI. The CDR3 sequence is CASQIDSHLPTNEKLFF. The DNA for the CDR3 is TGTGCCAGCCAGATCGACAGCCACTTACCAACTAATGAAAAACTGTTTTTT. Full variable domain (missing parts from reference TRBV2 and TRBJ1-4): EPEVTQTPSHQVTQMGQEVILRCVPISNHLYFYWYRQILGQKVEFLVSFYNNEISEKSEIFDDQFSVERPDGSNFTLKIRSTKLEDSAMYFCASQIDSHLPTNEKLFFGSGTQLSVL.

This chain links TRBV2 with TRBJ1-5; D ambiguous. The CDR3 runs to 13 residues. The ends were cut back, 3 bases at V and 0 bases at J, with 3 bases in the middle. Germline V gene lookup returns CDR1 SNHLY and CDR2 FYNNEI. The CDR3 nucleotides are TGTGCCAGCAGTGACGATAGCAATCAGCCCCAGCATTTT. This translates into CASSDDSNQPQHF.

V is TRBV7-8 and J is TRBJ2-5; possible D gene TRBD1, 7 bases. The CDR3 length is 16 residues. In germline, CDR1 is SGHVS, CDR2 FQNEAQ. V was cut by 1 base and J by 6 bases, with 18 bases left in between. The CDR3 DNA reads as TGTGCCAGCAGCTTAGTAGGCAGGGGGGATGGGAAGACCCAGTACTTC. Translating it yields CASSLVGRGDGKTQYF.

This chain links TRBV10-3 with TRBJ1-4; D perhaps matches TRBD1 (6 bases). The CDR3 is 14 amino acids. Germline assignment: CDR1 ENHRY and CDR2 SYGVKD. V was shortened by 0 bases and J by 7 bases, with 9 bases between the two germline ends. The CDR3 reads CAISESQGSEKLFF. In nucleotides, the CDR3 is TGTGCCATCAGTGAGTCGCAGGGGTCTGAAAAACTGTTTTTT.

J is TRBJ1-6 and V is TRBV5-6; no firm D call. Trimming removed 1 base from V and 9 bases from J, with 14 bases in between. From germline, CDR1 is SGHDT and CDR2 YYEEEE. The CDR3 loop spans 15 amino acids. CDR3 nucleotides: TGTGCCAGCAGCTTGAGTCGGGGTATAGCTTCACCCCTCCACTTT. It is translated as CASSLSRGIASPLHF.

J is TRBJ2-3 and V is TRBV7-2; the D call may be TRBD1 or TRBD2 (5 bases each). V lost 0 bases and J lost 2, with 6 bases in between. The length of the CDR3 is 14 residues. From germline, CDR1 is SGHTA and CDR2 FQGNSA. CDR3 sequence: CASSLAGTTDTQYF. Here the CDR3 DNA reads TGTGCCAGCAGCTTAGCGGGGACCACAGATACGCAGTATTTT.

The V gene is TRBV5-6, the J gene TRBJ1-2; 11 positions match TRBD1. Germline V CDR1 and CDR2: SGHDT, YYEEEE. CDR3 length equals 14 residues. The V gene end was trimmed by 0 bases and the J gene end by 10 bases; junction bases not matched to a gene: 5. The CDR3 protein is CASSLGGTGGTYTF. The DNA for the CDR3 is TGTGCCAGCAGCTTGGGCGGGACAGGGGGAACCTACACCTTC.

The rearrangement joins TRBV19 to TRBJ2-7, with 9 bases matching TRBD1. Germline trimming cut 8 bases from V and 2 bases from J; bases unmatched to any gene: 4. The CDR3 spans 13 residues. Germline V gives CDR1 LNHDA, CDR2 SQIVND (reference sequence). The CDR3 nucleotides read TGTGCCAGTGGGACAGGGAACCCCTACGAGCAGTACTTC. The encoded protein is CASGTGNPYEQYF.

V gene TRBV19 combines with J gene TRBJ1-2; TRBD1 is a possible D gene (5 bases). The length of the CDR3 is 12 residues. Trimming removed 3 bases from V and 8 bases from J, with 10 bases in between. Per the germline V gene, CDR1 is LNHDA and CDR2 is SQIVND (reference sequence). CDR3 bases: TGTGCCAGTAGTATTCTCTGGGGGGGCTACACCTTC. Protein sequence: CASSILWGGYTF.

The rearrangement joins TRBV7-6 to TRBJ1-6; 7 nucleotides agree with TRBD1. The CDR3 loop spans 16 amino acids. Losses at the gene ends were 1 base for V and 6 bases for J; bases not matched to a gene: 6. Germline loops: CDR1 SGHVS, CDR2 FNYEAQ. The CDR3 is CASSLEFRGSNSPLHF. The CDR3 region has the DNA TGTGCCAGCAGCTTAGAATTCAGGGGGAGTAATTCACCCCTCCACTTT.

V gene TRBV9 combines with J gene TRBJ2-2; TRBD2 aligns across 7 bases. The CDR3 runs 15 residues. Unmatched junction bases numbered 8, after V lost 4 bases and J lost 5 bases. Per germline, CDR1 SGDLS and CDR2 YYNGEE. The chain's CDR3 is CASSSGGSKTGELFF. The DNA for the CDR3 is TGTGCCAGCAGCTCCGGGGGGAGTAAGACCGGGGAGCTGTTTTTT.

This clone appeared a single time. The chain combines TRBV27 with TRBJ2-4; D is unresolved. Germline V lookup: CDR1 MNHEY, CDR2 SMNVEV (reference sequence). The germline V and J ends were trimmed by 6 bases and 7 bases, with 19 bases remaining between them. The CDR3 is 15 residues long. CDR3 loop: CASRPRPPPRNIQYF. The CDR3 nucleotides are TGTGCCAGCAGACCACGACCTCCCCCGCGGAACATTCAGTACTTC.

The chain is built from TRBV3-1 (or the pseudogene TRBV3-2) and TRBJ1-5, with D hard to call. V was pared by 0 bases and J by 6 bases, with 12 bases between. This CDR3 is 15 amino acids long. Germline assignment: CDR1 LGHDT and CDR2 YNNKEL (reference sequence). CDR3: CASSQDSSGSQPQHF. The CDR3 DNA reads TGTGCCAGCAGCCAAGATTCGTCCGGGAGTCAGCCCCAGCATTTT.

This chain joins TRBV11-2 and TRBJ2-1, with TRBD1 as a possible D gene (5 bases). V gave up 4 bases and J gave up 8 bases, with 12 bases separating them. The germline V gene encodes CDR1 SGHAT and CDR2 FQNNGV. This CDR3 is 13 amino acids long. CDR3 amino acids: CASSSTQGDEQFF. The CDR3 DNA reads as TGTGCCAGCAGCTCGACCCAGGGTGATGAGCAGTTCTTC.

The chain uses TRBV2 and TRBJ2-7; no firm D call. The CDR3 consists of 11 residues. V lost 11 bases, J lost 0 bases, and 8 bases lay in between. Germline CDR1 SNHLY, CDR2 FYNNEI. CDR3 loop: CAGDSSYEQYF. CDR3 DNA: TGTGCCGGGGATAGCTCCTACGAGCAGTACTTC.

The chain couples TRBV5-5 to TRBJ1-2, with D unresolved. Per germline, CDR1 SGHKS and CDR2 YYEKEE (reference sequence). The CDR3 is 14 amino acids. The ends were cut back, 3 bases at V and 5 bases at J, with 14 bases in the middle. CDR3 residues: CASSWWGRGYGYTF. The CDR3 region has the DNA TGTGCCAGCAGCTGGTGGGGTAGAGGTTATGGCTACACCTTC.

The rearrangement joins TRBV7-9 to TRBJ2-2; 8 positions agree with TRBD1. V shed 3 bases and J 3 bases; nucleotides not matched to a gene: 9. Germline V CDR1 and CDR2: SEHNR, FQNEAQ (reference sequence). This CDR3 has 17 amino acids. The CDR3 DNA follows: TGTGCCAGCAGCTTTCGGACAGGGCCTACTTACACCGGGGAGCTGTTTTTT. This sequence encodes CASSFRTGPTYTGELFF.

The CDR3 DNA reads TGTGCCAGCAGCGTATCCAGCGGTGAGGCCATATATTTT. Encoded protein: CASSVSSGEAIYF. This sequence joins TRBV9 and TRBJ1-3; D call uncertain. The CDR3 has 13 residues. V lost 1 base to trimming and J lost 11 bases, with 13 bases between them. Looked up from germline, CDR1 is SGDLS and CDR2 is YYNGEE.

The chain joins TRBV7-9 to TRBJ1-2, with a tentative D call TRBD1 (5 bases). The germline CDR1 and CDR2 sequences are SEHNR and FQNEAQ (reference sequence). V was cut by 3 bases and J by 8 bases, with 19 bases left in between. There are 15 residues in the CDR3. Here the CDR3 reads CASSLMPWTGGGYTF. The CDR3 bases are TGTGCCAGCAGCTTGATGCCATGGACGGGGGGAGGCTACACCTTC.